This TCR beta chain was identified in a study of blood T cell repertoires in COVID-19. About this clone itself: The sample carries other DNA sequences with the same CDR3.

CDR1 is SGHRS, CDR2 YFSETQ, per germline. The CDR3 has 15 amino acids. Trimming cost V 0 bases and J 2 bases; bases outside gene matches: 2. Two consecutive negative NP/OP PCR tests, clearance, or resolved symptoms defined Cohort 3 recovery. The repertoire was sequenced with immunoSEQ multiplex PCR; TCRdb's copy has only in-frame clones and lacks some. The table lists some 350,000 clones, less than 90% of them singletons, with just under 3% in the top ten. The sequence came from a woman between 25 and 40 years old who had recovered from COVID-19. The chain uses TRBV5-1 and TRBJ2-5, with 9 bases identical to TRBD2. The sequencing sample was made of PBMCs or T cells enriched from blood (not recorded which). For the CDR3, the DNA is TGCGCCAGCAGCTTGGGGCTAGCGGGGCAAGAGACCCAGTACTTC. Protein product: CASSLGLAGQETQYF.